This TCR beta chain was sequenced for a study of Ad26.COV2.S vaccination and SARS-CoV-2 variants. Overall study: Donor got 5x10^10 or 1x10^11 viral particles of Ad26.COV2.S. Findings and caveats of the study: Reportedly, spike-specific CD8+ and CD4+ T cell responses achieved substantial breadth once vaccination had taken place.

The treatment: 19 received Ad26.COV2.S at low or high dose, single or two shots; 5 received placebo; per-sample allocation not given. The samples date from day 63 after the first vaccine or placebo injection. This adult donor, from Boston, was 18-55 years old. The administered vaccine (an Ad26 vector) expressed Wuhan-strain SARS-CoV-2 spike. A remark on this clone: As yet, its antigen is unknown.

The repertoire was sequenced with immunoSEQ multiplex PCR; TCRdb's copy has only in-frame clones and lacks some. Among 350,000 to 450,000 clones listed, more than 75% were seen once. The sequenced sample was peripheral blood, obtained in a trial of Ad26.COV2.S vaccine versus placebo. This TCR was sampled from a person between 18 and 59 years old who received the Ad26.COV2.S COVID-19 vaccine or a placebo.

The CDR3: CASSGASGGAPYNEQFF. The CDR3 coding sequence is TGTGCCAGCAGCGGTGCTAGCGGGGGGGCGCCCTACAATGAGCAGTTCTTC. This chain uses TRBV7-3 with TRBJ2-1; 12 bases fit TRBD2. The CDR3 is 17 residues long. The V gene end was trimmed by 5 bases and the J gene end by 2 bases; junction bases not matched to a gene: 7. The germline gives CDR1 SGHTA, CDR2 FQGTGA.